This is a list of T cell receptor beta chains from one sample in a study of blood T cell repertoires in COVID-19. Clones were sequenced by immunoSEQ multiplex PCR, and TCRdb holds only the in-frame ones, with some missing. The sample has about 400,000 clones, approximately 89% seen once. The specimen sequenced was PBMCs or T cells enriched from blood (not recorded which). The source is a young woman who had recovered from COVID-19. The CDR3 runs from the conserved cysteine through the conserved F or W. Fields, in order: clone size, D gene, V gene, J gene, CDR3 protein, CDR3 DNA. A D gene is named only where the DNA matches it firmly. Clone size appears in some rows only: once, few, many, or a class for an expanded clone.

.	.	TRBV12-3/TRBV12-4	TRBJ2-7	CASSSRGAYEQYF	TGTGCCAGCAGTTCAAGGGGTGCCTACGAGCAGTACTTC
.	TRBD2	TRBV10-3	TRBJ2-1	CAISEAGGLAGADEQFF	TGTGCCATCAGTGAAGCGGGCGGACTAGCGGGAGCGGATGAGCAGTTCTTC
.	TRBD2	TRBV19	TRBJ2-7	CASRRLAGGGAYEQYF	TGTGCCAGTAGGAGACTAGCGGGAGGTGGGGCCTACGAGCAGTACTTC
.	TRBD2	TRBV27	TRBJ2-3	CASSLLGLAGAADTQYF	TGTGCCAGCAGTTTACTGGGACTAGCGGGAGCAGCAGATACGCAGTATTTT
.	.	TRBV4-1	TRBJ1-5	CASSQAGGSNQPQHF	TGCGCCAGCAGCCAAGCCGGGGGTAGCAATCAGCCCCAGCATTTT
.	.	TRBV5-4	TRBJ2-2	CATRSKPNTGELFF	TGTGCCACTCGGTCAAAACCGAACACCGGGGAGCTGTTTTTT
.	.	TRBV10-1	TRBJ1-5	CASKGQGMDQPQHF	TGCGCCAGCAAAGGGCAGGGGATGGATCAGCCCCAGCATTTT
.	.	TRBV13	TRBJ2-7	CASSGQRSSYEQYF	TGTGCCAGCAGCGGACAGAGAAGCTCCTACGAGCAGTACTTC
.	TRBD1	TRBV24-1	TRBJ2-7	CATSDSTGTGVIYEQYF	TGTGCCACCAGTGATTCTACCGGGACAGGGGTAATCTACGAGCAGTACTTC
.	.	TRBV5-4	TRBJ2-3	CASTLLGGGTDTQYF	TGTGCCAGCACCCTACTAGGAGGGGGCACAGATACGCAGTATTTT
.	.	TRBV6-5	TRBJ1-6	CARSLDRDNSPLHF	TGTGCCAGGAGCCTAGACCGGGATAATTCACCCCTCCACTTT
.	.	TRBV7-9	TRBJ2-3	CASSLTESGTDTQYF	TGTGCCAGCAGCTTGACGGAGTCCGGCACAGATACGCAGTATTTT
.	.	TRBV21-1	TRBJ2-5	CASSKAGTGVQETQYF	TGTGCCAGCAGCAAAGCCGGGACAGGGGTTCAAGAGACCCAGTACTTC
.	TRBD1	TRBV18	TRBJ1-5	CASSETGDQPQHF	TGTGCCAGCTCAGAGACAGGGGACCAGCCCCAGCATTTT
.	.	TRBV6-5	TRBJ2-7	CASSSRTDSYEQYF	TGTGCCAGCAGTTCTCGGACAGACTCCTACGAGCAGTACTTC
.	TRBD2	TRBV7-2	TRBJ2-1	CASSLIASGRLNYNEQFF	TGTGCCAGCAGCTTAATCGCTAGCGGGAGGCTTAACTACAATGAGCAGTTCTTC
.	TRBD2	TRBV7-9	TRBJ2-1	CASSLPFGRALGEQFF	TGTGCCAGCAGCCTGCCGTTTGGGAGGGCCCTCGGTGAGCAGTTCTTC
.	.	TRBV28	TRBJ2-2	CASSPPSGNTGELFF	TGTGCCAGCAGTCCCCCTTCAGGGAACACCGGGGAGCTGTTTTTT
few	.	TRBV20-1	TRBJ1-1	CSASMGTRMGTEAFF	TGCAGTGCTAGTATGGGCACCCGGATGGGCACTGAAGCTTTCTTT
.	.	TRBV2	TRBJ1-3	CASSEWGGRTGNTIYF	TGTGCCAGCAGTGAATGGGGGGGACGTACTGGAAACACCATATATTTT
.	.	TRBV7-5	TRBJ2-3	CARSPGRSAGGSTDTQYF	TGTGCCAGAAGCCCTGGCAGGTCCGCGGGGGGTAGCACAGATACGCAGTATTTT
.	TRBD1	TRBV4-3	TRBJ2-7	CASSTGRDRVYEQYF	TGCGCCAGCAGCACCGGAAGGGACAGGGTGTACGAGCAGTACTTC
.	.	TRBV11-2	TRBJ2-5	CASSNFRGFQETQYF	TGTGCCAGCAGCAATTTTCGAGGGTTCCAAGAGACCCAGTACTTC
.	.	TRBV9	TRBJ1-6	CASSVGSSAGYNSPLHF	TGTGCCAGCAGCGTAGGGTCTTCGGCAGGATATAATTCACCCCTCCACTTT
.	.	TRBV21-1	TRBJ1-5	CASSKGGQGAAQPQHF	TGTGCCAGCAGCAAAGGGGGACAAGGGGCCGCTCAGCCCCAGCATTTT
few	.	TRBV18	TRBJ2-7	CASSPPTAYEQYF	TGTGCCAGCTCACCACCGACAGCCTACGAGCAGTACTTC
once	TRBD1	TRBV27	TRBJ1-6	CASSPRGRFNSPLHF	TGTGCCAGCAGCCCCAGGGGGCGCTTTAATTCACCCCTCCACTTT
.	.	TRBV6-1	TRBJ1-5	CASSEPGGGNQPQHF	TGTGCCAGCAGTGAGCCTGGAGGGGGCAATCAGCCCCAGCATTTT
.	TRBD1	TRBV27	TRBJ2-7	CASSFPGTATYEQYF	TGTGCCAGCAGCTTCCCAGGGACAGCTACCTACGAGCAGTACTTC
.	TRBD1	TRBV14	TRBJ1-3	CASSLRITGGSDSGNTIYF	TGTGCCAGCAGCCTGAGAATTACAGGGGGATCCGACTCTGGAAACACCATATATTTT
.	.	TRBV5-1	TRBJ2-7	CASSYQTGAYEQYF	TGCGCCAGCAGCTACCAGACGGGGGCCTACGAGCAGTACTTC
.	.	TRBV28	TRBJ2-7	CASLPGGSYEQYF	TGTGCCAGCCTCCCCGGCGGCTCCTACGAGCAGTACTTC
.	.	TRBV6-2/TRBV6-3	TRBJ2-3	CASSLDTDTQYF	TGTGCCAGCAGTCTAGACACAGATACGCAGTATTTT
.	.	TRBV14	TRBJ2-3	CASSHSGSPSTDTQYF	TGTGCCAGCAGCCATAGCGGATCCCCTAGCACAGATACGCAGTATTTT
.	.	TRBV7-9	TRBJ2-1	CASSERGQPMDEQFF	TGTGCCAGCAGCGAGAGAGGACAGCCGATGGATGAGCAGTTCTTC
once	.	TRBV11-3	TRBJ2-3	CASSPWEGADTQYF	TGTGCCAGCAGCCCGTGGGAGGGGGCAGATACGCAGTATTTT
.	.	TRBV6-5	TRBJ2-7	CASSQGPGDHYEQYF	TGTGCCAGCAGTCAGGGTCCAGGGGACCACTACGAGCAGTACTTC
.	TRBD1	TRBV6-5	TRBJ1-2	CASRADRGWGYTF	TGTGCCAGCAGAGCAGACAGGGGTTGGGGCTACACCTTC
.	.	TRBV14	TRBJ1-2	CASSQEGEVLAYGYTF	TGTGCCAGCAGCCAAGAGGGTGAGGTCCTCGCCTATGGCTACACCTTC
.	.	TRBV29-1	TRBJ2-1	CSVGVTQGNEQFF	TGCAGCGTGGGGGTGACACAGGGCAATGAGCAGTTCTTC
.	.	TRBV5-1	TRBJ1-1	CASSTGHGLNTEAFF	TGCGCCAGCAGCACCGGACACGGTCTGAACACTGAAGCTTTCTTT
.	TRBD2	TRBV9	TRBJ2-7	CASSVGLAGDYEQYF	TGTGCCAGCAGCGTAGGACTAGCGGGAGACTACGAGCAGTACTTC
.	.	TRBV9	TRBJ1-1	CASSPQMSRGSAAYTEAFF	TGTGCCAGCAGCCCCCAGATGTCAAGGGGGTCAGCGGCTTACACTGAAGCTTTCTTT
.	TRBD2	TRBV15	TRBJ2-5	CATSGGRVSETQYF	TGTGCCACCAGCGGAGGGAGGGTTTCAGAGACCCAGTACTTC
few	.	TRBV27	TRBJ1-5	CASRGGGAVNQPQHF	TGTGCCAGCAGGGGAGGGGGGGCGGTCAATCAGCCCCAGCATTTT
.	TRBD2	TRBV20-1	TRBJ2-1	CSASGLEPAGGKRNEQFF	TGCAGTGCTAGTGGGTTGGAACCAGCGGGAGGTAAGAGAAATGAGCAGTTCTTC
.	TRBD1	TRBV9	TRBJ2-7	CASSGDSGYEQYF	TGTGCCAGCAGCGGGGACAGCGGCTACGAGCAGTACTTC
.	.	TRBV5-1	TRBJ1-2	CASSLAEGYGYTF	TGCGCCAGCAGCTTGGCCGAGGGCTATGGCTACACCTTC
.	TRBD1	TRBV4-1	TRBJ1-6	CASSPQGRGLDNSPLHF	TGCGCCAGCAGCCCACAAGGAAGGGGGCTGGATAATTCACCCCTCCACTTT
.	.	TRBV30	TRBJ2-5	CAWSVRLAVQETQYF	TGTGCCTGGAGTGTACGATTAGCGGTCCAAGAGACCCAGTACTTC
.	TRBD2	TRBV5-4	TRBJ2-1	CASSRLAGGTYNEQFF	TGTGCCAGCAGCCGACTAGCGGGAGGGACCTACAATGAGCAGTTCTTC
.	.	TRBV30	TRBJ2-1	CAWSITSNEQFF	TGTGCCTGGAGCATAACTAGTAATGAGCAGTTCTTC
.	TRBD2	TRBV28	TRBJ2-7	CASSLRVARGRGETYEQYF	TGTGCCAGCAGCTTGAGGGTCGCGCGAGGGCGGGGGGAGACCTACGAGCAGTACTTC